This is a list of T cell receptor beta chains from one sample in a study of blood T cell repertoires in COVID-19. TCRdb's table, derived via immunoSEQ multiplex PCR, lists solely in-frame clones and lacks some. The sample carries some 370,000 clones, approximately 89% recorded once. The specimen was peripheral blood. These receptors all come from a woman in her twenties or thirties with COVID-19, enrolled during active disease. Both conserved end residues are part of each CDR3. A D gene is named only where the DNA matches it firmly. Where a row states a size, it is once, few, many or the class of an expanded clone; other rows omit it.

NA,TRBV4-1,TRBD1,TRBJ2-1,14,CASSQRTGPNEQFF,TGCGCCAGCAGCCAGCGGACAGGGCCCAATGAGCAGTTCTTC
NA,TRBV6-5,NA,TRBJ2-2,14,CASSLTSDTGELFF,TGTGCCAGCAGTTTGACTAGTGACACCGGGGAGCTGTTTTTT
few,TRBV29-1,NA,TRBJ2-2,17,CSVAGLGGAQNTGELFF,TGCAGCGTTGCGGGGCTAGGAGGGGCCCAGAACACCGGGGAGCTGTTTTTT
NA,TRBV11-2,NA,TRBJ2-7,13,CASRFDSGVEQYF,TGTGCCAGCCGCTTCGATTCGGGAGTCGAGCAGTACTTC
NA,TRBV7-2,NA,TRBJ2-7,14,CASSLASGTYEQYF,TGTGCCAGCAGCTTAGCATCGGGGACCTACGAGCAGTACTTC
NA,TRBV6-5,TRBD1,TRBJ2-7,15,CASSYSTGGSYEQYF,TGTGCCAGCAGTTACTCGACAGGGGGCTCTTACGAGCAGTACTTC
NA,TRBV6-5,TRBD2,TRBJ2-1,14,CASRVAGGVGEQFF,TGTGCCAGCAGGGTAGCGGGAGGGGTGGGTGAGCAGTTCTTC
once,TRBV7-3,TRBD1,TRBJ2-3,15,CASSLGTGETDTQYF,TGTGCCAGCAGCCTAGGGACAGGGGAGACAGATACGCAGTATTTT
NA,TRBV28,NA,TRBJ2-1,17,CASSLIRGRGIGNEQFF,TGTGCCAGCAGTTTAATTAGGGGAAGGGGTATCGGCAATGAGCAGTTCTTC
NA,TRBV7-9,NA,TRBJ1-1,14,CASSTSGRDTEAFF,TGTGCCAGCAGCACGAGCGGAAGGGACACTGAAGCTTTCTTT
NA,TRBV5-1,NA,TRBJ2-7,16,CASSLSRESLAHEQYF,TGCGCCAGCAGCTTGTCCAGGGAGTCACTAGCCCACGAGCAGTACTTC
NA,TRBV24-1,TRBD2,TRBJ2-1,16,CATSDPTSGIYHEQFF,TGTGCCACCAGTGACCCTACTAGCGGGATATATCATGAGCAGTTCTTC
NA,TRBV19,TRBD2,TRBJ2-7,16,CASSSASSGRAHEQYF,TGTGCCAGTAGCTCCGCGTCGAGCGGGAGGGCCCACGAGCAGTACTTC
NA,TRBV27,TRBD2,TRBJ2-7,15,CASSPGLAGGHEQYF,TGTGCCAGCAGTCCGGGACTAGCGGGAGGACACGAGCAGTACTTC
NA,TRBV11-1,NA,TRBJ1-1,14,CASSIAREYTEAFF,TGTGCCAGCAGTATCGCAAGAGAGTACACTGAAGCTTTCTTT
NA,TRBV24-1,NA,TRBJ1-2,14,CATSEGQEGLGYTF,TGTGCCACCAGTGAGGGACAAGAGGGGCTTGGCTACACCTTC
NA,TRBV7-2,TRBD1,TRBJ2-5,15,CASSARQGRGETQYF,TGTGCCAGCAGCGCACGACAGGGGCGAGGAGAGACCCAGTACTTC
NA,TRBV11-2,NA,TRBJ2-1,15,CASSLVGASYNEQFF,TGTGCCAGCAGCTTAGTGGGAGCCTCCTACAATGAGCAGTTCTTC
NA,TRBV7-3,TRBD2,TRBJ2-1,13,CASSPGTSENKFF,TGTGCCAGCAGCCCCGGAACTAGCGAGAATAAGTTCTTC
NA,TRBV6-6,NA,TRBJ2-7,18,CASSRKTVVGWSSYEQYF,TGTGCCAGCAGTCGCAAAACCGTCGTTGGGTGGAGCTCCTACGAGCAGTACTTC
NA,TRBV27,TRBD2,TRBJ2-3,18,CASSQGAASSGSRNTQYF,TGTGCCAGCAGTCAAGGTGCTGCGAGTAGCGGGAGTCGAAATACGCAGTATTTT
NA,TRBV7-9,NA,TRBJ2-3,16,CASSAGGVQAIDTQYF,TGTGCCAGCAGCGCGGGCGGGGTCCAAGCAATTGATACGCAGTATTTT
once,TRBV6-6,NA,TRBJ1-6,14,CASSYNGKDSPLHF,TGTGCCAGCAGTTACAACGGGAAGGACTCACCCCTCCACTTT
NA,TRBV6-5,NA,TRBJ1-5,15,CASGKTWTGNQPQHF,TGTGCCAGCGGAAAGACCTGGACGGGGAATCAGCCCCAGCATTTT
NA,TRBV28,NA,TRBJ1-5,17,CASSSPRTGMGNQPQHF,TGTGCCAGCAGTTCGCCCCGTACAGGGATGGGCAATCAGCCCCAGCATTTT
NA,TRBV18,TRBD1,TRBJ2-7,14,CASSPLDRAHEQYF,TGTGCCAGCTCTCCGCTCGACAGGGCCCACGAGCAGTACTTC
NA,TRBV5-1,TRBD1,TRBJ1-2,16,CASSLRQGADNYGYTF,TGCGCCAGCAGCTTGAGACAGGGGGCCGACAACTATGGCTACACCTTC
NA,TRBV5-4,TRBD2,TRBJ2-3,17,CASSLGLAVPRGDTQYF,TGTGCCAGCAGCTTGGGACTAGCGGTCCCCCGGGGAGATACGCAGTATTTT
once,TRBV4-3,TRBD1,TRBJ2-7,14,CASSQDAQGDEQYF,TGCGCCAGCAGCCAAGATGCACAGGGGGACGAGCAGTACTTC
NA,TRBV5-1,TRBD2,TRBJ2-1,13,CASSLATSDEQFF,TGCGCCAGCAGCTTGGCGACTAGCGATGAGCAGTTCTTC
NA,TRBV7-9,TRBD1,TRBJ2-7,14,CASSRTGGNYEQYF,TGTGCCAGCAGCCGGACAGGGGGGAACTACGAGCAGTACTTC
once,TRBV10-2,NA,TRBJ1-2,13,CASSGGKNYGYTF,TGCGCCAGCAGTGGGGGCAAAAACTATGGCTACACCTTC
NA,TRBV2,TRBD1,TRBJ1-2,15,CASSELGTANYGYTF,TGTGCCAGCAGTGAACTCGGGACAGCTAACTATGGCTACACCTTC
few,TRBV28,NA,TRBJ1-5,11,CASRQGQPQHF,TGTGCCAGCAGGCAGGGGCAGCCCCAGCATTTT
NA,TRBV10-3,NA,TRBJ1-2,14,CAISEVPGIYGYTF,TGTGCCATCAGTGAGGTGCCAGGGATCTATGGCTACACCTTC
NA,TRBV3-1/TRBV3-2,NA,TRBJ2-7,14,CASSSGLGSYEQYF,TGTGCCAGCAGCTCGGGACTCGGTTCCTACGAGCAGTACTTC
once,TRBV7-2,TRBD2,TRBJ2-1,16,CASSSTSGGYTNEQFF,TGTGCCAGCAGCTCAACTAGCGGGGGCTATACCAATGAGCAGTTCTTC
NA,TRBV5-6,TRBD2,TRBJ2-3,12,CASSLGGGRQYF,TGTGCCAGCAGCTTGGGAGGCGGGAGGCAGTATTTT
NA,TRBV16,NA,TRBJ2-5,14,CASSQSPGEGTQYF,TGTGCCAGCAGCCAATCCCCGGGAGAGGGGACCCAGTACTTC
NA,TRBV7-3,TRBD1,TRBJ2-2,14,CASSPGTGTGELFF,TGTGCCAGCAGCCCGGGGACAGGGACCGGGGAGCTGTTTTTT
NA,TRBV6-5,NA,TRBJ2-2,15,CASSYNRANTGELFF,TGTGCCAGCAGTTACAACAGGGCGAACACCGGGGAGCTGTTTTTT
once,TRBV30,NA,TRBJ1-4,17,CAWSVRVKMATNEKLFF,TGTGCCTGGAGTGTACGGGTGAAGATGGCAACTAATGAAAAACTGTTTTTT
NA,TRBV9,TRBD2,TRBJ2-3,16,CASSVGAGLAGDTQYF,TGTGCCAGCAGCGTGGGAGCGGGACTAGCGGGAGATACGCAGTATTTT
NA,TRBV9,TRBD1,TRBJ1-5,18,CASIRTTPTGGNNQPQHF,TGTGCCAGCATCCGGACGACCCCGACAGGGGGAAACAATCAGCCCCAGCATTTT
NA,TRBV5-1,NA,TRBJ2-7,15,CASRAGENNYYEQYF,TGCGCCAGCCGGGCCGGGGAGAACAACTACTACGAGCAGTACTTC
NA,TRBV6-5,TRBD1,TRBJ2-2,15,CASTRTGGNTGELFF,TGTGCCAGCACTCGGACAGGGGGCAACACCGGGGAGCTGTTTTTT
once,TRBV5-1,NA,TRBJ1-1,15,CASCPGVGMNTEAFF,TGCGCCAGCTGTCCGGGGGTCGGGATGAACACTGAAGCTTTCTTT
NA,TRBV28,TRBD2,TRBJ2-5,15,CASSLPSGGRETQYF,TGTGCCAGCAGTTTACCTAGCGGGGGGCGGGAGACCCAGTACTTC